This T cell receptor beta chain was retrieved from a study of beta chain features in type 1 diabetes (dated by TCRdb to the late 2010s). As for the study more broadly: No differences in mean age, gender distribution, total cell number or subset yield were found between patients and healthy donors. Naive and central memory subsets were obtained from all 30 or so donors, but regulatory and stem cell-like memory subsets were isolated from only 8 patients and about 8 healthy donors. The study compared the TCRB repertoires of sorted circulating CD4+ T cell subsets in recently diagnosed type 1 diabetes patients with those in matched healthy donors. A total of around 110,000,000 sorted cells were examined across all samples, and RNA yield correlated strongly with the number of cells per subset. General study outcomes and caveats: Because cDNA was sequenced instead of genomic DNA, highly expressing activated cells could be over-represented, though the groups showed no difference in activation or CD3 levels. PCR may preferentially amplify shorter templates, but because patient and control samples were amplified and corrected together, any resulting skew would affect both groups equally. Naive, central memory and regulatory TCRB repertoires appeared to be more similar among patients than among healthy donors. A moderate but significant shortening of TCRB CDR3 length was observed in type 1 diabetes patients in all four CD4+ subsets. At VDJ recombination sites, type 1 diabetes patients had fewer insertions and more deleted nucleotides, which implies abnormalities in thymic rearrangement. Because small numbers of individuals were included in the HLA sub-analyses, any influence of HLA type on TCRB rearrangement was left unresolved.

This clone appeared a few times. Its antigen remains unidentified. No much larger clonotype is one base removed from it; base qualities were not supplied. A single peripheral blood draw of around 120 mL on average was collected from each donor into heparinised tubes. Using a panel that included CD45RO, CCR7, CD25, CD127, CD95 and CD27, naive, central memory, regulatory and stem cell-like memory CD4+ T cells were sorted on a BD FACSAria II. Purity was above 95% for every sorted population. PBMCs were isolated right away by Lymphoprep density gradient centrifugation and were stained directly, without culture. So that batch effects would be minimized, each experiment stained and sorted samples in pairs, pairing one healthy donor with one patient. The High Capacity cDNA Reverse Transcription Kit was used to reverse transcribe all of the isolated RNA, meaning that expressed TCRB transcripts were what got sequenced. Deep immunoSEQ sequencing was applied to naive, central memory and regulatory T cell samples, giving an average of around 3.8 million total reads per sample. After sorted cells were lysed in RLT buffer, RNA was extracted with DNase-treated RNeasy Micro or Mini kits, with the choice depending on cell number. To prevent cross-contamination, every cell subset was processed on its own, while patient and healthy donor samples were processed together. Using the immunoSEQ multiplex PCR, TCRB sequences were amplified from cDNA into 87-bp fragments spanning the CDR3 region. The amplicons were sequenced using the Illumina HiSeq platform. As for the original processing: Synthetic template baselines were used to correct PCR bias computationally, reads within Hamming distance 2 were collapsed together, and singletons that could not be merged were discarded. Reads were aligned against IMGT so that V, D and J genes, CDR3 length and insertions or deletions at six rearrangement sites could be assigned. Clonotype counts were normalized to sorted cell number within each subset before computing true diversity and Gini coefficients with the tcR R package. The overlap coefficient, calculated on TCRB nucleotide sequences, was used to quantify repertoire sharing. The immuneACCESS repertoire file appears here via TCRdb, limited to in-frame rearrangements. These files lack a portion of the clones; in checked studies, under half of the deficit traces to unresolved V genes, and the cause of the others is not known. V, J and clone size were drawn from that table, and D and trimming were deduced from the DNA. For this sample the table gives under 300,000 clones, of which less than 35% were detected only once. About 3.9% of the sample rests with the top ten.

From the germline V gene, CDR1 is KGHSH and CDR2 is LQKENI. The cysteine opens and the phenylalanine closes a CDR3 of 15 amino acids. Just the 45-base CDR3 DNA is kept, in frame starting at base 1. V lost 3 bases and J lost 7 bases; the stretch between them is 16 bases long. The sequenced material came from central memory CD4+ T cells from blood. Here the chain combines TRBV18 and TRBJ1-5; the D gene remains uncertain. The receptor was isolated from a young man in good health. The CDR3 sequence is CASSPASGAVQPQHF. Read as DNA, the sequence is TGTGCCAGCTCACCCGCATCGGGAGCAGTCCAGCCCCAGCATTTT.